The 22 T cell receptor beta chains below all came from one sample that was sequenced in a study of PD-1 blockade in classical Hodgkin lymphoma (dated by TCRdb to the early 2020s). This sample's time point label indicates: cycle 4 day 1 (C4D1), after 6 weeks of nivolumab. Relapse after autologous stem cell transplantation had occurred in all trial patients, and cohorts A, B and C were distinguished by prior brentuximab vedotin exposure. Using a Miltenyi CD4+ T cell isolation kit, CD4+ T cells were purified from thawed PBMCs through magnetic negative selection. The library relied on the immunoSEQ multiplex PCR assay. This is the immuneACCESS table as TCRdb keeps it, with only in-frame sequences that have V and J called. A part of the clones is gone; compared with another copy, unresolved V genes explain less than half, and the rest is unexplained. This sample holds about 25,000 clones; roughly 80% were observed only once. The ten largest make up approximately 3% of the sample.

The sample here was CD4+ T cells from blood, taken before the fourth cycle of nivolumab. The receptors here all came from a human donor with classical Hodgkin lymphoma.

This clone was recorded a few times. This chain uses TRBV6-6 with TRBJ1-2, with D unclear. CDR1 is MNHNY, CDR2 SVGAGI, per germline (reference sequence). V was cut by 2 bases and J by 8 bases, with 12 bases left in between. This CDR3 spans 13 amino acids. For the CDR3, the DNA is TGTGCCAGCAGTTACGGTTCCCAGTCCGGCTACACCTTC. This gives the protein CASSYGSQSGYTF.

V gene TRBV7-3 combines with J gene TRBJ1-1; D ambiguous. Germline V gene lookup returns CDR1 SGHTA and CDR2 FQGTGA. The CDR3 runs 15 residues. The V and J ends lost 5 bases and 6 bases respectively, with 19 bases between them. CDR3 bases: TGTGCCAGCAGCCCCCGCTTAGGGCTGGGCGCTGAAGCTTTCTTT. This sequence encodes CASSPRLGLGAEAFF.

This chain uses TRBV2 with TRBJ1-5; 7 bases map to TRBD1. The CDR3 totals 15 residues. Germline assignment: CDR1 SNHLY and CDR2 FYNNEI. The V gene end was trimmed by 6 bases and the J gene end by 4 bases; junction bases not matched to a gene: 9. The CDR3 DNA is TGTGCCAGCAGGACAGGGCTCCTTAGTAATCAGCCCCAGCATTTT. It specifies CASRTGLLSNQPQHF.

The gene calls are TRBV6-5 and TRBJ1-1; tentatively, D is TRBD1 (6 bases). The ends were cut back, 6 bases at V and 0 bases at J, with 14 bases in the middle. The CDR3 extends over 15 amino acids. Germline lookup yields CDR1 MNHEY and CDR2 SVGAGI. The CDR3 DNA reads as TGTGCCAGCAGCCGGCAACAGGGTCTGAACACTGAAGCTTTCTTT. Its protein is CASSRQQGLNTEAFF.

V is TRBV11-3 and J is TRBJ1-3, with a tentative D call TRBD1 (6 bases). V was clipped by 6 bases and J by 2 bases, with 11 bases between them. Germline V lookup: CDR1 SGHNT, CDR2 YENEEA. This CDR3 contains 14 residues. CDR3 DNA: TGTGCCAGCAGTAGAGGGGGGGCTGGAAACACCATATATTTT. Its protein is CASSRGGAGNTIYF.

The chain joins TRBV9 to TRBJ1-2; D not certain. The germline V gene encodes CDR1 SGDLS and CDR2 YYNGEE. V lost 4 bases and J lost 7, with 11 bases in between. The CDR3 consists of 12 residues. DNA for the CDR3: TGTGCCAGCAGCAGAGGCGGAGGTGGCTACACCTTC. Residues: CASSRGGGGYTF.

The chain links TRBV7-2 to TRBJ2-2, with 11 positions matching TRBD2. Germline V lookup: CDR1 SGHTA, CDR2 FQGNSA. This CDR3 comprises 16 residues. V shed 5 bases, J shed 3 bases, and the junction held 5 bases outside the gene matches. The CDR3 protein is CASSRSGGAYTGELFF. DNA for the CDR3: TGTGCCAGCAGCCGTAGCGGGGGGGCTTACACCGGGGAGCTGTTTTTT.

The J gene is TRBJ1-2, the V gene TRBV5-1; no reliable D call. Germline loops: CDR1 SGHRS, CDR2 YFSETQ. The CDR3 contains 14 residues. The V and J ends lost 0 bases and 0 bases respectively, with 6 bases between them. CDR3 DNA: TGCGCCAGCAGCTTGGACGGAGCTAACTATGGCTACACCTTC. Encoded protein: CASSLDGANYGYTF.

This rearrangement joins TRBV6-6 to TRBJ1-3, with 11 nucleotides matching TRBD1. CDR1 is MNHNY, CDR2 SVGAGI, per germline (reference sequence). CDR3 size: 14 residues. Trimming at V came to 6 bases and at J to 7 bases, leaving 5 bases not matched to a gene. CDR3 nucleotide sequence: TGTGCCAGCAGAACCGGGACAGGGGGGAACACCATATATTTT. It specifies CASRTGTGGNTIYF.

The J gene is TRBJ1-3, the V gene TRBV29-1; tentative D call: TRBD1 (5 bases). Germline V gene sequence: CDR1 SQVTM, CDR2 ANQGSEA. This CDR3 spans 13 amino acids. V was shortened by 6 bases and J by 2 bases, with 11 bases between the two germline ends. CDR3 bases: TGCAGCGTAATACTGACAGCTGGAAACACCATATATTTT. Amino acids: CSVILTAGNTIYF.

The rearrangement links TRBV11-3 to TRBJ2-1; no firm D call. Germline V gives CDR1 SGHNT, CDR2 YENEEA. The CDR3 contains 17 residues. V lost 0 bases, J lost 4 bases, and 16 bases lay in between. This CDR3 is CASSLDGRTPTYNEQFF. Here the CDR3 DNA reads TGTGCCAGCAGCTTAGATGGCCGGACGCCCACTTACAATGAGCAGTTCTTC.

This clone qualifies as medium-sized. The chain is built from TRBV4-1 and TRBJ1-5; perhaps TRBD1 as D (5 bases). The CDR3 covers 15 residues. Trimming removed 0 bases at V and 4 bases at J, with 10 bases between. Germline V gene lookup returns CDR1 MGHRA and CDR2 YSYEKL. CDR3 bases: TGCGCCAGCAGCCAAGAAGGACACGGTAATCAGCCCCAGCATTTT. It yields the protein CASSQEGHGNQPQHF.

This chain connects TRBV21-1 to TRBJ1-2. TRBV21-1 counts as a pseudogene. This CDR3 is built from 15 residues. DNA for the CDR3: TGTGCCAGCAGCAAAGAGGGCTCTCTTTGGTATGGCTACACCTTC. This sequence encodes CASSKEGSLWYGYTF.

The chain combines TRBV6-1 with TRBJ1-5; possibly TRBD1 for D (6 bases). CDR1 MNHNS and CDR2 SASEGT come from the germline V gene. V was trimmed by 4 bases and J by 3 bases, leaving 13 bases between them. This CDR3 comprises 15 residues. The CDR3 is CASSAMDSFNQPQHF. CDR3 in DNA: TGTGCCAGCAGTGCTATGGACAGTTTCAATCAGCCCCAGCATTTT.

V and J are TRBV11-1 and TRBJ2-5; TRBD2 agrees at 7 bases. The V gene end was trimmed by 5 bases and the J gene end by 0 bases; junction bases not matched to a gene: 9. Per germline, CDR1 SGHAT and CDR2 FQDESV (reference sequence). This CDR3 has 16 amino acids. The CDR3 loop is CASSPGGGLYQETQYF. CDR3 bases: TGTGCCAGCAGCCCTGGCGGGGGACTCTACCAAGAGACCCAGTACTTC.

The V gene is TRBV11-2, the J gene TRBJ2-5, with D tentatively TRBD1 (6 bases). V gave up 1 base and J gave up 4 bases, with 13 bases separating them. From germline, CDR1 is SGHAT and CDR2 FQNNGV. This CDR3 comprises 15 residues. The CDR3 coding sequence is TGTGCCAGCAGCTTAGCTGGACAGTTGGGAGAGACCCAGTACTTC. Residues: CASSLAGQLGETQYF.

The chain carries TRBV9 and TRBJ1-5, with a tentative D call TRBD1 (5 bases). Germline lookup yields CDR1 SGDLS and CDR2 YYNGEE. Trimming pared 3 bases from V and 1 base from J, leaving 11 bases between. The CDR3 runs to 15 residues. This CDR3 reads CASSASGLSNQPQHF. The CDR3 DNA is TGTGCCAGCAGCGCCTCAGGGCTGAGCAATCAGCCCCAGCATTTT.

The V gene is TRBV7-2, the J gene TRBJ2-5; TRBD1 might be the D (5 bases). The CDR3 has 13 amino acids. CDR1 SGHTA and CDR2 FQGNSA come from the germline V gene. Trimming removed 5 bases at V and 5 bases at J, with 12 bases between. The CDR3 loop is CASSPGHKETQYF. The CDR3 nucleotides are TGTGCCAGCAGCCCCGGACACAAGGAGACCCAGTACTTC.

This clone was seen a single time. The chain uses TRBV19 and TRBJ1-2; D call uncertain. Between the trimmed V and J ends, which lost 6 bases and 8 bases, there was a span of 16 bases. Germline CDR1 and CDR2: LNHDA and SQIVND (reference sequence). The CDR3 is made up of 13 amino acids. CDR3 sequence reads: CASSPQPPGGYTF. The CDR3 nucleotides read TGTGCCAGTAGCCCGCAGCCCCCCGGGGGCTACACCTTC.

For the CDR3, the DNA is TGTGCCAGCACTAGGGATGGGGCCAAAAACATTCAGTACTTC. It translates to CASTRDGAKNIQYF. The chain uses TRBV6-1 and TRBJ2-4; no clear D gene. This CDR3 is built from 14 residues. V was cut by 7 bases and J by 1 base, with 11 bases left in between. CDR1 is MNHNS and CDR2 is SASEGT in the germline V gene.

The chain joins TRBV4-3 to TRBJ1-2; unclear D gene. This CDR3 has 15 amino acids. Germline lookup yields CDR1 LGHNA and CDR2 YSLEER. V lost 0 bases, J lost 7 bases, and 15 bases lay in between. Written as DNA, the CDR3 is TGCGCCAGCAGCCAAGATACGTGGGGATCCGGTGGCTACACCTTC. It yields the protein CASSQDTWGSGGYTF.

This clone appeared a few times. This sequence joins TRBV2 and TRBJ2-7, with 8 bases lining up with TRBD2. J lost 2 bases, V lost 7 bases, and 4 bases had no gene match. Germline CDR1 and CDR2: SNHLY and FYNNEI. The CDR3 runs to 13 residues. The DNA for the CDR3 is TGTGCCAGCATGCGGGGGGCGCCCTACGAGCAGTACTTC. It yields the protein CASMRGAPYEQYF.